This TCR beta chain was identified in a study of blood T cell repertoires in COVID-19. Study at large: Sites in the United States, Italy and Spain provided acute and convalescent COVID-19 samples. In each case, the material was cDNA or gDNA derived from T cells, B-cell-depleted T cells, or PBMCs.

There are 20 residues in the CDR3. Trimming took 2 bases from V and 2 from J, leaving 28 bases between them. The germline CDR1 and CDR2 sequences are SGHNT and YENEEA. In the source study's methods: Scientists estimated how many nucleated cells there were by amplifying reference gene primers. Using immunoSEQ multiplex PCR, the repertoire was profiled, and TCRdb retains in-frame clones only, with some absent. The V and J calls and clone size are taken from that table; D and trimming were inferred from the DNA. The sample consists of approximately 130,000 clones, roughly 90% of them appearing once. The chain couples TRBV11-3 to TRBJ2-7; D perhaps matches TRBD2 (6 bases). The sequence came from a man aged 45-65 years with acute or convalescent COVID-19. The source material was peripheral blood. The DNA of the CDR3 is TGTGCCAGCAGCTTAACACTTAGCGGACCAGCGGGCCTGGTTACCTACGAGCAGTACTTC. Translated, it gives CASSLTLSGPAGLVTYEQYF.